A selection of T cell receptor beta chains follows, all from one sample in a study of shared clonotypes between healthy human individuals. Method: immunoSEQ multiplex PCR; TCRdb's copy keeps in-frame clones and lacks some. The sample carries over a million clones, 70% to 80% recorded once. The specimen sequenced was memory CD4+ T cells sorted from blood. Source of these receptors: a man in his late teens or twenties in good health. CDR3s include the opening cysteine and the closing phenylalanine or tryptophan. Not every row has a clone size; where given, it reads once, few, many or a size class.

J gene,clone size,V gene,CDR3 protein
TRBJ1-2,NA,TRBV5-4,CASSLGGQGGYGYTF
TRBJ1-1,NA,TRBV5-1,CASSSQVSGTEAFF
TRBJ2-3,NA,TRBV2,CASRPLAGRIDTQYF
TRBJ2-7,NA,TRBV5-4,CASSLDSRAGREQYF
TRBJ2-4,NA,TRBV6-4,CASSDLSGTGENLSKNIQYF
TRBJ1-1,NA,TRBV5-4,CASSRDRGNAEAFF
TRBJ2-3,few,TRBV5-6,CASKSSHLATDTQYF
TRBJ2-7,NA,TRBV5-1,CASSTSGQGREQYF
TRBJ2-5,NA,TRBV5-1,CASSSTGGSETQYF
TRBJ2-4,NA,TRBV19,CASTPGGELAKNIQYF
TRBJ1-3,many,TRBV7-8,CASSLVTSGNTIYF
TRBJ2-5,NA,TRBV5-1,CASRSGTSGGQETQYF
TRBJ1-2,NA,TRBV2,CASSDSGWSGYTF
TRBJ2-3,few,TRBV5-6,CASSLRQTTDTQYF
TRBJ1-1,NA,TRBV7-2,CASSIQARTAEAFF
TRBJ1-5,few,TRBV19,CASTEGYSSNQPQHF
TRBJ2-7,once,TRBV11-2,CASSLASNTYEQYF
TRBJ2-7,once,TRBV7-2,CASSLYGEQYF
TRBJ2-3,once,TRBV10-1,CASSESMVAAQYF
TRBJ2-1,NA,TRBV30,CAWRPRGTIAGEQFF
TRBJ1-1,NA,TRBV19,CASKINTEAFF
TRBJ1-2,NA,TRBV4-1,CASSPSLTGDNYGYTF
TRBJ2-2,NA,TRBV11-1,CASSLGGSGNAGELFF
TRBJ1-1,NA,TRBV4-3,CASSQDPAGRTEAFF
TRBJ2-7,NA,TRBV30,CAWTGQYEQYF
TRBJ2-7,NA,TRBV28,CASSPRGKTDYEQYF
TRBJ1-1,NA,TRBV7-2,CASSPEGGNTEAFF
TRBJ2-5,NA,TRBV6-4,CASSPGGTQYF
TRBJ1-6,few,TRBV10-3,CAISESGGNNSPLHF
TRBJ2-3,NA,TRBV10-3,CAIRRNRESTDTQYF
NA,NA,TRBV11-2,CASSLEWRTYEQYF
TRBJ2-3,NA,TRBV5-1,CASSPGTSGRAGADTQYF
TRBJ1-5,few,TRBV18,CASSPGPGETQHF
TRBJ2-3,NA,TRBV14,CASSLLAFTDTQYF
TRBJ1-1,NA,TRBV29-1,CSVGGGANTEAFF